A single sample gave rise to the 13 T cell receptor beta chains below, sequenced in a study of blood T cells in healthy people across ages. Alongside a J-beta primer mix, a sample-barcoded 5' primer served in a second PCR lasting roughly 7 to 11 cycles. A single record per CDR3 protein comes from TCRdb applying MiXCR to the 5' RACE reads. The table lists around 1,600,000 distinct CDR3 sequences, 35% to 45% of them singletons. The sequencing input was blood. All receptors come from a woman between 18 and 29 years old in good health.

The J gene is TRBJ2-7, the V gene TRBV28; D might be TRBD1 or TRBD2, each matching 5 bases. From germline, CDR1 is MDHEN and CDR2 SYDVKM. Between the trimmed V and J ends, which lost 5 bases and 7 bases, there was a span of 18 bases. The CDR3 consists of 14 residues. As DNA, the CDR3 is TGTGCCAGCAGTCTCCCTGGGGGAATGTGGGAGCAGTACTTC. This gives the protein CASSLPGGMWEQYF.

The chain is built from TRBV3-1 and TRBJ1-1; D is uncertain. V lost 5 bases and J 4 bases, leaving 14 bases between the germline ends. This CDR3 spans 14 amino acids. The V gene's germline CDR1 is LGHDT and CDR2 YNNKEL (reference sequence). This chain's CDR3 is CASSSVVGSTEAFF. The CDR3 nucleotides are TGTGCCAGCAGCAGCGTAGTGGGGAGCACTGAAGCTTTCTTT.

The V call is TRBV20-1, the J call TRBJ2-4, with 7 bases matching TRBD1. Germline-derived CDR1 and CDR2 are DFQATT and SNEGSKA (reference sequence). This CDR3 is 17 amino acids long. The trim removed 5 bases at V and 0 bases at J, leaving 13 bases unmatched. CDR3 DNA: TGCAGTGCTTTACAGGGGTCCCTGGTGATAGCCAAAAACATTCAGTACTTC. Translation: CSALQGSLVIAKNIQYF.

The chain joins TRBV7-6 to TRBJ1-1; D uncertain. V was pared by 5 bases and J by 1 base, with 11 bases between. Looked up from germline, CDR1 is SGHVS and CDR2 is FNYEAQ. The length of the CDR3 is 14 residues. The CDR3 DNA sequence: TGTGCCAGCAGCCCCCTTGAGGGGAACACTGAAGCTTTCTTT. Encoded protein: CASSPLEGNTEAFF. The variable domain in full, completed from reference TRBV7-6 and TRBJ1-1, reads GAGVSQSPRYKVTKRGQDVALRCDPISGHVSLYWYRQALGQGPEFLTYFNYEAQQDKSGLPNDRFSAERPEGSISTLTIQRTEQRDSAMYRCASSPLEGNTEAFFGQGTRLTVV.

V usage is TRBV5-1 and J usage is TRBJ2-3; 9 positions match TRBD1. The CDR3 loop spans 16 amino acids. V lost 6 bases and J lost 5; bases outside the gene matches: 13. Per the germline V gene, CDR1 is SGHRS and CDR2 is YFSETQ. CDR3 region: CASTPGTGIKGDTQYF. CDR3 bases: TGCGCCAGCACACCCGGGACAGGGATAAAGGGAGATACGCAGTATTTT.

This clonotype was counted between two and nine times. The chain combines TRBV20-1 with TRBJ1-2; D perhaps matches TRBD1 (5 bases). The CDR3 is 13 residues long. Germline assignment: CDR1 DFQATT and CDR2 SNEGSKA (reference sequence). The V end lost 6 bases, the J end lost 5 bases, and 16 bases lay between the germline ends. The CDR3 coding sequence is TGCAGTGCAAGGGACCCAAAGCTATATGGCTACACCTTC. Translation: CSARDPKLYGYTF.

V is TRBV20-1 and J is TRBJ2-1; D call uncertain. Trimming took off 6 bases at V and 0 bases at J, with 9 bases between the two ends. The CDR3 spans 13 residues. Germline V gene lookup returns CDR1 DFQATT and CDR2 SNEGSKA (reference sequence). CDR3 protein: CSARLDSYNEQFF. The CDR3, as DNA: TGCAGTGCACGACTGGACTCCTACAATGAGCAGTTCTTC.

The V call is TRBV20-1, the J call TRBJ1-2, with a weak D call TRBD1 (6 bases). This CDR3 contains 13 residues. CDR1 and CDR2 (germline): DFQATT, SNEGSKA (reference sequence). Between the trimmed V and J ends, which lost 5 bases and 5 bases, there was a span of 15 bases. The CDR3 sequence is CSASSRGKYGYTF. CDR3 nucleotide sequence: TGCAGTGCTTCGAGTAGGGGGAAATATGGCTACACCTTC.

In its sample, this clonotype was seen a few times. V usage is TRBV7-9 and J usage is TRBJ2-5, with 11 bases fitting TRBD1. The end of the DNA aligns better with TRBJ2-7, so the J call may be wrong. CDR1 and CDR2 from the germline V gene are SEHNR and FQNEAQ (reference sequence). This CDR3 region has 17 residues. CDR3 sequence: CAPSLSSGQGARYEQYF. CDR3 DNA sequence: TGTGCCCCCAGCTTATCCTCCGGACAGGGGGCGAGATACGAGCAGTACTTC.

This clonotype was found a few times. This chain joins TRBV20-1 and TRBJ1-1, with 8 bases aligning to TRBD1. CDR3 length: 15 residues. V lost 3 bases and J lost 0; bases outside the gene matches: 6. The V gene's germline CDR1 is DFQATT and CDR2 SNEGSKA (reference sequence). The chain's CDR3 is CSASWTGQMNTEAFF. The CDR3 DNA follows: TGCAGTGCTAGTTGGACAGGGCAAATGAACACTGAAGCTTTCTTT.

This chain uses TRBV25-1 with TRBJ2-2, with TRBD2 as a possible D gene (5 bases). V gave up 2 bases and J gave up 3 bases, with 7 bases separating them. Per germline, CDR1 MGHDK and CDR2 SYGVNS. The length of the CDR3 is 14 residues. CDR3 protein: CASSEGRDTGELFF. The DNA of the CDR3 is TGTGCCAGCAGTGAAGGGCGGGACACCGGGGAGCTGTTTTTT.

The chain is built from TRBV4-3 and TRBJ2-5; a possible D gene is TRBD1 (5 bases). The V end was cut by 0 bases, the J end by 5 bases, with 16 bases between. CDR1 and CDR2 from the germline V gene are LGHNA and YSLEER. The CDR3 runs 16 residues. The CDR3 nucleotides are TGCGCCAGCAGCCAAGATCTCGGAACAGCAGGGGAGACCCAGTACTTC. Translated: CASSQDLGTAGETQYF.

The V call is TRBV11-2, the J call TRBJ2-2, with D perhaps matching TRBD1 (5 bases). The germline gives CDR1 SGHAT, CDR2 FQNNGV. The CDR3 contains 15 residues. The ends were cut back, 8 bases at V and 5 bases at J, with 18 bases in the middle. The CDR3 coding sequence is TGTGCCAGCCGACACAACAGGTTTTTGACCGGGGAGCTGTTTTTT. It translates to CASRHNRFLTGELFF.